Only a few counts were recorded for the clone carrying this TCR beta chain. Next came a second PCR, run for roughly 6 to 11 cycles, which used a sample-barcoded 5' primer along with a J-beta primer mix. TCRdb re-derived calls from the 5' RACE reads in MiXCR, one entry per CDR3 protein. This sample carries approximately 800,000 distinct CDR3 sequences, under 40% of them seen once, and the ten largest clones take roughly 13%. The record originates from a study of blood T cells in healthy people across ages. The germline V gene has CDR1 SQVTM and CDR2 ANQGSEA. The CDR3 sequence is 15 residues long. The sequence was obtained from a man in his late teens or twenties in good health. This chain joins TRBV29-1 and TRBJ2-1; 7 bases align to TRBD2. Near its end, the DNA agrees better with TRBJ2-7, so the J call may be wrong. Sequencing input: blood. CDR3 loop: CSGKILAEKYNEQYF. The CDR3 DNA reads as TGCAGCGGTAAGATTCTAGCGGAGAAATACAATGAGCAGTACTTC.